A selection of T cell receptor beta chains follows, all from one sample in a study of T cell repertoires in aging, cancer and after chemotherapy. TCRdb re-derived calls from the multiplex PCR reads in MiXCR, one entry per CDR3 protein. The sample shows some 6,000 distinct CDR3 sequences, under 25% of them seen only once. Sequencing was carried out using blood. The receptors stem from a human donor in good health. CDR3s include the opening cysteine and the closing phenylalanine or tryptophan. Fields, in order: J gene, V gene, clone size, D gene, CDR3 DNA, CDR3 protein. A D gene is named only where the DNA matches it firmly. Not every row has a clone size; where given, it reads once, few, many or a size class.

J: TRBJ1-1
V: TRBV11-2
size: medium-sized
D: -
DNA: TGTGCCAGCAGCTTACAGGGGAACACTGAAGCTTTCTTT
CDR3: CASSLQGNTEAFF

J: TRBJ2-5
V: TRBV19
size: medium-sized
D: -
DNA: TGTGCCAGTAGTATAGATCATGGGGAGACCCAGTACTTC
CDR3: CASSIDHGETQYF

J: TRBJ1-1
V: TRBV20-1
size: medium-sized
D: -
DNA: TGCAGTGCTAGAGATCCACAACTTATGAACACTGAAGCTTTCTTT
CDR3: CSARDPQLMNTEAFF

J: TRBJ1-1
V: TRBV18
size: medium-sized
D: -
DNA: TGTGCCAGCTCACCACGAGCAGGGTCCGGGAACACTGAAGCTTTCTTT
CDR3: CASSPRAGSGNTEAFF

J: TRBJ2-3
V: TRBV7-2
size: medium-sized
D: TRBD2
DNA: TGTGCCAGCAGCTTATGGGGCAGGCTAGCGGATGCTAGCACAGATACGCAGTATTTT
CDR3: CASSLWGRLADASTDTQYF

J: TRBJ1-1
V: TRBV27
size: medium-sized
D: -
DNA: TGTGCCAGCAGCCGGGACACCAACACTGAAGCTTTCTTT
CDR3: CASSRDTNTEAFF

J: TRBJ2-2
V: TRBV12-3/TRBV12-4
size: medium-sized
D: TRBD1
DNA: TGTGCCAGCAGCCGCACAGGGGGCTCGGACACCGGGGAGCTGTTTTTT
CDR3: CASSRTGGSDTGELFF

J: TRBJ2-5
V: TRBV6-2/TRBV6-3
size: many
D: TRBD2
DNA: TGTGCCAGCAGGCGACTAGCGCCAATCCAAGAGACCCAGTACTTC
CDR3: CASRRLAPIQETQYF

J: TRBJ1-2
V: TRBV7-9
size: medium-sized
D: -
DNA: TGTGCCAGCAGCCTTCATTATGGCTACACCTTC
CDR3: CASSLHYGYTF

J: TRBJ2-3
V: TRBV20-1
size: many
D: TRBD2
DNA: TGCAGTGCCTGGACTAGCGGTTTAGATACGCAGTATTTT
CDR3: CSAWTSGLDTQYF

J: TRBJ1-4
V: TRBV19
size: medium-sized
D: -
DNA: TGTGCCAGTTCCTTACAGGGAGGCGAAAAACTGTTTTTT
CDR3: CASSLQGGEKLFF

J: TRBJ2-3
V: TRBV27
size: medium-sized
D: TRBD2
DNA: TGTGCCAGCGGGCAGGGACTAGCTAGCACAGATACGCAGTATTTT
CDR3: CASGQGLASTDTQYF

J: TRBJ1-2
V: TRBV12-3/TRBV12-4
size: -
D: TRBD1
DNA: TGTGCCAGCAGTCCGGGACAGGGGAGCCATGGCTACACCTTC
CDR3: CASSPGQGSHGYTF

J: TRBJ2-1
V: TRBV27
size: medium-sized
D: TRBD2
DNA: TGTGCCAGCAGCGGACTAGCGGGAGGCCCTGTTAATGATGAGCAGTTCTTC
CDR3: CASSGLAGGPVNDEQFF

J: TRBJ1-3
V: TRBV19
size: -
D: TRBD1
DNA: TGTGCCAGTAGGACACCGGGACAGGGGACTTGGACCATATATTTT
CDR3: CASRTPGQGTWTIYF

J: TRBJ1-6
V: TRBV30
size: medium-sized
D: -
DNA: TGTGCCTGTTCCAGGAGCTCCTATAATTCACCCCTCCACTTT
CDR3: CACSRSSYNSPLHF

J: TRBJ2-1
V: TRBV7-9
size: medium-sized
D: -
DNA: TGTGCCAGCAGCTTAGAAAGGCGAACAATATTGGATGAGCAGTTCTTC
CDR3: CASSLERRTILDEQFF

J: TRBJ2-1
V: TRBV2
size: -
D: -
DNA: TGTGCCAGCAGTGGGGACATGAACGATGAGCAGTTCTTC
CDR3: CASSGDMNDEQFF

J: TRBJ2-2
V: TRBV9
size: -
D: TRBD1
DNA: TGTGCCAGCAGCCCCTGGGACAGCACCGGGGAGCTGTTTTTT
CDR3: CASSPWDSTGELFF

J: TRBJ2-3
V: TRBV20-1
size: -
D: -
DNA: TGCAGTGCGAGCGTTACTAGTTCAACAGATACGCAGTATTTT
CDR3: CSASVTSSTDTQYF

J: TRBJ2-6
V: TRBV5-4
size: many
D: TRBD2
DNA: TGTGCCAGCAGCCCCCGGGGGGGGACGGGAGGGGCCAACGTCCTGACTTTC
CDR3: CASSPRGGTGGANVLTF

J: TRBJ1-6
V: TRBV5-5
size: medium-sized
D: -
DNA: TGTGCCAGCAGTGGGGGGCAGCCCGATAATTCACCCCTCCACTTT
CDR3: CASSGGQPDNSPLHF

J: TRBJ2-3
V: TRBV19
size: medium-sized
D: -
DNA: TGTGCCAGTAGATCCCACAGGGGAGGGACAGATACGCAGTATTTT
CDR3: CASRSHRGGTDTQYF

J: TRBJ2-7
V: TRBV7-9
size: medium-sized
D: TRBD1
DNA: TGTGCCAGCCACGATCCCGGGACAGGGCGACACGAGCAGTACTTC
CDR3: CASHDPGTGRHEQYF

J: TRBJ1-2
V: TRBV11-2
size: medium-sized
D: -
DNA: TGTGCCAGCAGCTTGGACGGTAACTATGGCTACACCTTC
CDR3: CASSLDGNYGYTF

J: TRBJ2-5
V: TRBV30
size: few
D: TRBD1
DNA: TGTGCCTGGAGAAAGGGACAGGTACAAGAGACCCAGTACTTC
CDR3: CAWRKGQVQETQYF

J: TRBJ1-1
V: TRBV24-1
size: -
D: -
DNA: TGTGCCACCAGTGACCGAGACAAGGCTGAAGCTTTCTTT
CDR3: CATSDRDKAEAFF

J: TRBJ2-5
V: TRBV19
size: once
D: -
DNA: TGTGCCAGTAGTTTCTCTAGCCCGAGGACCCAGTACTTC
CDR3: CASSFSSPRTQYF

J: TRBJ2-1
V: TRBV20-1
size: few
D: -
DNA: TGCAGTGCTCGACATAACAATGAGCAGTTCTTC
CDR3: CSARHNNEQFF